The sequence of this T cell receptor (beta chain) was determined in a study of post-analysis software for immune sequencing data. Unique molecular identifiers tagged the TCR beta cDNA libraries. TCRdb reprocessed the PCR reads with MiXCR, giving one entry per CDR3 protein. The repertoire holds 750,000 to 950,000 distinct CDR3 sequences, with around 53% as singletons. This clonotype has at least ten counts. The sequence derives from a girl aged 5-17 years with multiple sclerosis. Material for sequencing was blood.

CDR3: CASSLGRSSYEQYF. CDR3 nucleotides: TGCGCCAGCAGCTTGGGGCGGAGCTCCTACGAGCAGTACTTC. The chain couples TRBV5-1 to TRBJ2-7; D is ambiguous. Germline-derived CDR1 and CDR2 are SGHRS and YFSETQ. This CDR3 is built from 14 residues. Trimming took 0 bases from V and 0 from J, leaving 7 bases between them.